The next 16 T cell receptor beta chains were all read from a single sample in a study of OX40 agonist ivuxolimab in advanced cancers. Sequencing was performed with immunoSEQ multiplex PCR; in TCRdb, only in-frame clones are kept and a portion is missing. The sample carries approximately 45,000 clones, 88% recorded once. The sequencing used CD4+ or CD8+ T cells sorted from blood, collected in a trial of the OX40 agonist ivuxolimab. The receptors originated from an adult with an advanced solid tumor such as melanoma, head and neck, liver or kidney cancer.

V is TRBV5-1 and J is TRBJ2-2, with unresolved D. CDR1 is SGHRS and CDR2 is YFSETQ in the germline V gene. Trimming pared 0 bases from V and 2 bases from J, leaving 5 bases between. This CDR3 is 14 amino acids long. The CDR3 sequence is CASSLVVNTGELFF. The CDR3 nucleotides read TGCGCCAGCAGCTTGGTGGTCAACACCGGGGAGCTGTTTTTT. The entire variable domain, with the rest obtained from reference TRBV5-1 and TRBJ2-2, is as follows: KAGVTQTPRYLIKTRGQQVTLSCSPISGHRSVSWYQQTPGQGLQFLFEYFSETQRNKGNFPGRFSGRQFSNSRSEMNVSTLELGDSALYLCASSLVVNTGELFFGEGSRLTVL.

J is TRBJ2-7 and V is TRBV13, with D maybe TRBD1 (5 bases). The CDR3 contains 15 residues. V lost 5 bases and J 1 base, leaving 15 bases between the germline ends. Germline V gives CDR1 PRHDT, CDR2 FYEKMQ (reference sequence). This CDR3 reads CASSPRVPQSYEQYF. CDR3 nucleotide sequence: TGTGCCAGCAGCCCCAGGGTCCCGCAGTCCTACGAGCAGTACTTC.

This chain joins TRBV2 and TRBJ2-7, with TRBD2 matching over 13 bases. This CDR3 has 15 amino acids. Germline values: CDR1 SNHLY, CDR2 FYNNEI. Trimming took 7 bases from V and 6 from J; bases not matched to a gene: 9. This CDR3 is CASTGERLAGGEQYF. CDR3 bases: TGTGCCAGCACCGGGGAGAGACTAGCGGGAGGCGAGCAGTACTTC.

The V call is TRBV7-2, the J call TRBJ1-5; unclear D gene. Germline V gene lookup returns CDR1 SGHTA and CDR2 FQGNSA. The germline V and J ends were trimmed by 1 base and 10 bases, with 8 bases remaining between them. This CDR3 is built from 12 residues. CDR3 DNA: TGTGCCAGCAGCTTAGATGACATCCCCCAGCATTTT. This encodes CASSLDDIPQHF.

This sequence joins TRBV4-3 and TRBJ2-1; 11 nucleotides align to TRBD1. CDR1 is LGHNA and CDR2 is YSLEER in the germline V gene. This CDR3 has 17 amino acids. The V segment lost 2 bases and the J segment 6 bases; nucleotides outside the gene matches: 9. The CDR3: CASSQMLGQGAFNEQFF. CDR3 bases: TGCGCCAGCAGCCAAATGCTAGGACAGGGGGCATTCAATGAGCAGTTCTTC.

With regard to this clone: One end of the junction is discordant with germline, which a read error may explain. The same CDR3 also results from other DNA sequences found in this sample. V and J are TRBV6-5 and TRBJ1-5; D remains unclear. The CDR3 consists of 14 residues. Germline CDR1 is MNHEY and CDR2 is SVGAGI. The CDR3 is CASSKTQTNQPQHF. The CDR3 nucleotides are TGCGCCAGCAGTAAAACTCAGACCAATCAGCCCCAGCATTTT.

In DNA, the CDR3 is TGTGCCAGCAGCAAATTCACAGGGTCCTACGAGCAGTACTTC. Amino acids: CASSKFTGSYEQYF. V gene TRBV7-9 combines with J gene TRBJ2-7, with TRBD1 as a possible D gene (6 bases). This CDR3 comprises 14 residues. Trimming cost V 5 bases and J 1 base, with 12 bases left between them. Germline V gives CDR1 SEHNR, CDR2 FQNEAQ (reference sequence). The whole variable domain, remainder taken from reference TRBV7-9 and TRBJ2-7, is DTGVSQNPRHKITKRGQNVTFRCDPISEHNRLYWYRQTLGQGPEFLTYFQNEAQLEKSRLLSDRFSAERPKGSFSTLEIQRTEQGDSAMYLCASSKFTGSYEQYFGPGTRLTVT.

This chain links TRBV30 with TRBJ2-1; TRBD2 agrees at 13 bases. Trimming took 0 bases from V and 7 from J; bases not matched to a gene: 0. This CDR3 is 14 amino acids long. Germline V gene data show CDR1 as GTSNPN and CDR2 as SVGIG (reference sequence). The CDR3 region is CAWSVGLAGNEQFF. The CDR3 nucleotides are TGTGCCTGGAGTGTGGGACTAGCGGGAAATGAGCAGTTCTTC.

This sequence joins TRBV18 and TRBJ2-5; no clear D. V was shortened by 2 bases and J by 1 base, with 11 bases between the two germline ends. There are 15 residues in the CDR3. In germline, CDR1 is KGHSH, CDR2 LQKENI. This CDR3 reads CASSPFSSGQETQYF. The CDR3 nucleotides are TGTGCCAGCTCACCATTCTCGTCTGGCCAAGAGACCCAGTACTTC.

J is TRBJ2-5 and V is TRBV11-2, with D hard to call. This CDR3 is built from 11 residues. With 6 bases removed from V and 0 bases from J, the gap between germline ends came to 2 bases. The germline V gene has CDR1 SGHAT and CDR2 FQNNGV. CDR3 in amino acids: CASRNQETQYF. The CDR3 coding sequence is TGTGCCAGCAGAAACCAAGAGACCCAGTACTTC.

The chain uses TRBV5-1 and TRBJ2-2; TRBD2 aligns across 9 bases. After removal of 2 bases from V and 5 bases from J, the junction contained 4 bases not matched to a gene. In germline, CDR1 is SGHRS, CDR2 YFSETQ. This CDR3 spans 15 amino acids. CDR3 nucleotide sequence: TGCGCCAGCAGCTTTAGCGGGAGTGTGACCGGGGAGCTGTTTTTT. Its translation: CASSFSGSVTGELFF.

The chain recombines TRBV7-2 with TRBJ1-2; TRBD1 aligns across 7 bases. Per germline, CDR1 SGHTA and CDR2 FQGNSA. The CDR3 spans 14 residues. V trimming: 0 bases; J trimming: 8 bases; junction bases outside the gene matches: 6. As DNA, the CDR3 is TGTGCCAGCAGCTTAGCCCAGACAGGGTCCGGCTACACCTTC. Protein product: CASSLAQTGSGYTF.

V usage is TRBV30 and J usage is TRBJ1-2, with TRBD1 as a possible D gene (6 bases). Trimming shortened V by 0 bases and J by 8 bases, and 16 bases separated the two germline ends. The CDR3 has 14 residues. Germline V gives CDR1 GTSNPN, CDR2 SVGIG (reference sequence). The CDR3 region is CAWSVLGAVRGYTF. CDR3 nucleotides: TGTGCCTGGAGTGTTCTGGGGGCGGTGAGAGGCTACACCTTC.

The rearrangement joins TRBV28 to TRBJ2-3; D unclear. Trimming pared 5 bases from V and 7 bases from J, leaving 16 bases between. Germline assignment: CDR1 MDHEN and CDR2 SYDVKM. The CDR3 loop spans 14 amino acids. The CDR3 DNA reads as TGTGCCAGCAGTACACATACTACCCCACATACGCAGTATTTT. As protein: CASSTHTTPHTQYF.

V is TRBV10-3 and J is TRBJ1-1; D unresolved. Per germline, CDR1 ENHRY and CDR2 SYGVKD. The CDR3 length is 15 residues. Trimming left V 9 bases short and J 2 bases short, with 19 bases between. The CDR3 region is CAIVASGGTNTEAFF. DNA for the CDR3: TGTGCCATTGTTGCCTCGGGAGGAACCAACACTGAAGCTTTCTTT.

V usage is TRBV4-1 and J usage is TRBJ2-1; D ambiguous. There are 14 residues in the CDR3. Trimming stripped 1 base from V and 10 bases from J, with 14 bases between. Germline V gives CDR1 MGHRA, CDR2 YSYEKL. CDR3: CASSQGSLRREQFF. The CDR3 DNA is TGCGCCAGCAGCCAAGGGAGTTTGCGTCGGGAGCAGTTCTTC.